This record concerns one T cell receptor beta chain sequence. The sample belongs to a study of cytomegalovirus exposure and HLA in healthy donors. Repertoires were generated with immunoSEQ multiplex PCR, while TCRdb's copy carries only in-frame clones and drops some. The sample yields more than 95,000 clones, more than 75% seen once. The sequence was collected from a man aged 18 to 29 in good health and CMV-seronegative. The sequencing input was PBMCs.

The CDR3 coding sequence is TGTGCCAGCAGTCCGGACAGGAGTAACTATGGCTACACCTTC. Residues: CASSPDRSNYGYTF. The V and J genes are TRBV2 and TRBJ1-2; 7 bases fit TRBD1. The CDR3 sequence is 14 residues long. The germline gives CDR1 SNHLY, CDR2 FYNNEI. The V and J ends lost 5 bases and 1 base, in that order; junction bases with no gene match: 4.